These 32 T cell receptor beta chains were sequenced from one sample in a study of coeliac disease. Clones were sequenced by immunoSEQ multiplex PCR, and TCRdb holds only the in-frame ones, with some missing. The table has 2,000 to 3,000 clones, around 65% seen once. Sequenced material: lamina propria lymphocytes from the gut. The origin of the receptors is a woman in her seventies with celiac disease on a gluten-free diet.

Turning to this clone: A read error may account for a junction end that differs from germline. This chain links TRBV14 with TRBJ2-1; D not resolved. The CDR3 is made up of 13 amino acids. Germline CDR1 and CDR2: SGHDN and FVKESK. DNA of the CDR3: TGTGCCAGCAGCCAATTCCCCCACAATGAGCGGTTCTTC. It translates to CASSQFPHNERFF. The whole variable domain, remainder taken from reference TRBV14 and TRBJ2-1, is EAGVTQFPSHSVIEKGQTVTLRCDPISGHDNLYWYRRVMGKEIKFLLHFVKESKQDESGMPNNRFLAERTGGTYSTLKVQPAELEDSGVYFCASSQFPHNERFFGPGTRLTVL.

The chain has TRBV18 and TRBJ1-1; 8 positions agree with TRBD1. The CDR3 has 13 residues. With V trimmed by 5 bases and J by 7 bases, 6 bases remained unmatched. CDR1 KGHSH and CDR2 LQKENI come from the germline V gene. In DNA form, the CDR3 reads TGTGCCAGCTCATCTGATGGACAGGGTGAAGCTTTCTTT. Residues: CASSSDGQGEAFF.

Only one count was recorded for this clone. V usage is TRBV10-1 and J usage is TRBJ1-6; 8 bases match TRBD1. This CDR3 has 13 residues. With V trimmed by 6 bases and J by 11 bases, 6 bases remained unmatched. The germline V gene has CDR1 WNHNN and CDR2 SYGVQD (reference sequence). Here the CDR3 DNA reads TGCGCCAGCAGCCCAGGGGGCAGGGCACCCCTCCACTTT. It specifies CASSPGGRAPLHF.

The V and J genes are TRBV5-1 and TRBJ1-4; unclear D gene. Germline CDR1 and CDR2: SGHRS and YFSETQ. This CDR3 has 14 residues. Trimming took off 2 bases at V and 6 bases at J, with 11 bases between the two ends. The CDR3 loop is CASSLSGGYEKLFF. The CDR3 region has the DNA TGCGCCAGCAGCTTAAGTGGAGGGTATGAAAAACTGTTTTTT. Using reference TRBV5-1 and TRBJ1-4 for the parts outside the CDR3, the full variable domain is KAGVTQTPRYLIKTRGQQVTLSCSPISGHRSVSWYQQTPGQGLQFLFEYFSETQRNKGNFPGRFSGRQFSNSRSEMNVSTLELGDSALYLCASSLSGGYEKLFFGSGTQLSVL.

The chain couples TRBV2 to TRBJ2-7; 7 nucleotides agree with TRBD1. V gave up 2 bases and J gave up 6 bases; unmatched junction bases: 4. Germline CDR1 is SNHLY and CDR2 is FYNNEI. CDR3 length equals 13 residues. CDR3 in amino acids: CASSEQGVVEQYF. The CDR3 DNA reads TGTGCCAGCAGTGAACAGGGGGTAGTCGAGCAGTACTTC.

A few counts support this clone. The chain couples TRBV11-2 to TRBJ2-5; D is uncertain. CDR1 is SGHAT, CDR2 FQNNGV, per germline. V dropped 1 base and J dropped 13 bases, with 16 bases sitting between them. CDR3 length: 13 amino acids. This CDR3 reads CASSLVLGAPGYF. CDR3 DNA sequence: TGTGCCAGCAGCTTAGTGCTCGGCGCCCCGGGGTACTTC.

This clone is labeled as large. The genes are TRBV18 and TRBJ1-5; D is undetermined. Per the germline V gene, CDR1 is KGHSH and CDR2 is LQKENI. The ends were cut back, 3 bases at V and 0 bases at J, with 6 bases in the middle. The CDR3 runs 14 residues. The CDR3 DNA sequence: TGTGCCAGCTCACCCGAGTATAGCAATCAGCCCCAGCATTTT. Amino acid sequence: CASSPEYSNQPQHF. Full variable domain (outside the CDR3, taken from reference TRBV18 and TRBJ1-5): NAGVMQNPRHLVRRRGQEARLRCSPMKGHSHVYWYRQLPEEGLKFMVYLQKENIIDESGMPKERFSAEFPKEGPSILRIQQVVRGDSAAYFCASSPEYSNQPQHFGDGTRLSIL.

J is TRBJ1-2 and V is TRBV6-6, with D unresolved. The CDR3 loop spans 14 amino acids. The V gene's germline CDR1 is MNHNY and CDR2 SVGAGI (reference sequence). Trimming shortened V by 3 bases and J by 8 bases, and 16 bases separated the two germline ends. DNA of the CDR3: TGTGCCAGCAGTTATTTCCACCCTGGGCTAGGCTACACCTTC. Translated, it gives CASSYFHPGLGYTF.

The CDR3 reads CASSGHRKGRGFYNEQFF. The CDR3 DNA reads TGCGCCAGCAGCGGACATCGAAAGGGCAGGGGGTTTTACAATGAGCAGTTCTTC. This chain connects TRBV10-1 to TRBJ2-1, with 7 bases fitting TRBD1. Germline V gene data show CDR1 as WNHNN and CDR2 as SYGVQD (reference sequence). The J segment lost 4 bases and the V segment lost 6 bases, leaving 18 bases of the junction unmatched. The CDR3 consists of 18 residues.

The chain carries TRBV28 and TRBJ2-7; 9 bases match TRBD1. With 6 bases clipped from V and 0 bases from J, the junction kept 3 bases outside the gene matches. Germline CDR1 MDHEN, CDR2 SYDVKM. This CDR3 is 14 amino acids long. CDR3 sequence reads: CASSLTGGSYEQYF. Here the CDR3 DNA reads TGTGCCAGCAGCCTGACAGGGGGCTCCTACGAGCAGTACTTC. The whole variable domain, remainder taken from reference TRBV28 and TRBJ2-7, is DVKVTQSSRYLVKRTGEKVFLECVQDMDHENMFWYRQDPGLGLRLIYFSYDVKMKEKGDIPEGYSVSREKKERFSLILESASTNQTSMYLCASSLTGGSYEQYFGPGTRLTVT.

This chain's CDR3 is CASSLGPGQSYEQYV. In nucleotides, the CDR3 is TGTGCCAGCAGCTTAGGCCCAGGACAGAGCTACGAGCAGTACGTC. The rearrangement uses TRBV7-9 and TRBJ2-7; TRBD1 is a possible D gene (6 bases). The germline V and J ends were trimmed by 1 base and 3 bases, with 13 bases remaining between them. This CDR3 is 15 amino acids long. Germline V lookup: CDR1 SEHNR, CDR2 FQNEAQ (reference sequence).

This clone was counted a single time. The V gene is TRBV5-4, the J gene TRBJ2-1, with 11 bases matching TRBD2. Germline V gene sequence: CDR1 SGHNT, CDR2 YYREEE (reference sequence). The CDR3 spans 15 residues. J gave up 7 bases and V 4 bases, and 7 bases lay outside the gene matches. In nucleotides, the CDR3 is TGTGCCAGCAGCGCAAGACTAGCGGGATCAAATGAGCAGTTCTTC. It encodes CASSARLAGSNEQFF.

This clone was detected only a few times. V usage is TRBV7-9 and J usage is TRBJ2-5, with a tentative D call TRBD1 (5 bases). V was shortened by 7 bases and J by 3 bases, with 12 bases between the two germline ends. The CDR3 contains 13 residues. Germline V CDR1 and CDR2: SEHNR, FQNEAQ (reference sequence). The CDR3 DNA reads as TGTGCCAGCACCATACAGGATAAAGAGACCCAGTACTTC. Residues: CASTIQDKETQYF.

This chain joins TRBV5-1 and TRBJ2-1; 11 bases line up with TRBD2. Germline CDR1 SGHRS, CDR2 YFSETQ. The CDR3 contains 15 residues. J lost 6 bases, V lost 4 bases, and 6 bases had no gene match. CDR3 in DNA: TGCGCCAGCAGCCCGTCTAGCGGGGGGAGCAATGAGCAGTTCTTC. It specifies CASSPSSGGSNEQFF.

The CDR3 DNA reads TGTGCCAGCAGGAACCTCGAAACAGGGATAGAGACCCAGTACTTC. This encodes CASRNLETGIETQYF. This sequence joins TRBV2 and TRBJ2-5; D possibly corresponds to TRBD1 (6 bases). V gave up 6 bases and J gave up 4 bases, with 18 bases separating them. Germline assignment: CDR1 SNHLY and CDR2 FYNNEI. The CDR3 extends over 15 amino acids. The variable domain in full, with the rest retrieved from reference TRBV2 and TRBJ2-5, is EPEVTQTPSHQVTQMGQEVILRCVPISNHLYFYWYRQILGQKVEFLVSFYNNEISEKSEIFDDQFSVERPDGSNFTLKIRSTKLEDSAMYFCASRNLETGIETQYFGPGTRLLVL.

As to this clone: In the same sample, other DNA sequences code for this CDR3. The rearrangement uses TRBV13 and TRBJ2-3, with D hard to call. The CDR3 consists of 15 residues. Germline assignment: CDR1 PRHDT and CDR2 FYEKMQ (reference sequence). The germline V and J ends were trimmed by 0 bases and 0 bases, with 7 bases remaining between them. The CDR3 is CASSLGSSSTDTQYF. The CDR3 DNA reads as TGTGCCAGCAGCTTAGGATCGAGTAGCACAGATACGCAGTATTTT.

This rearrangement joins TRBV19 to TRBJ1-2, with D possibly matching TRBD1 (5 bases). V was pared by 5 bases and J by 2 bases, with 18 bases between. The CDR3 consists of 16 residues. Per the germline V gene, CDR1 is LNHDA and CDR2 is SQIVND (reference sequence). CDR3 in amino acids: CASSPDGAVPNYGYTF. CDR3 DNA: TGTGCCAGTAGTCCCGATGGGGCAGTCCCCAACTATGGCTACACCTTC.

This chain links TRBV5-1 with TRBJ1-1; unclear D gene. Germline CDR1 SGHRS, CDR2 YFSETQ. The length of the CDR3 is 12 residues. Trimming left V 0 bases short and J 7 bases short, with 7 bases between. The CDR3 bases are TGCGCCAGCAGCTTGGACAGCTTTGAAGCTTTCTTT. Its translation is CASSLDSFEAFF.

The rearrangement uses TRBV9 and TRBJ1-2, with D unresolved. Germline V gives CDR1 SGDLS, CDR2 YYNGEE. V was trimmed by 3 bases and J by 0 bases, leaving 6 bases between them. The CDR3 runs 13 residues. The CDR3 is CASSAFPNYGYTF. DNA for the CDR3: TGTGCCAGCAGCGCTTTTCCTAACTATGGCTACACCTTC.

The chain has TRBV11-3 and TRBJ2-6; possibly TRBD2 for D (6 bases). Trimming stripped 1 base from V and 0 bases from J, with 13 bases between. The germline gives CDR1 SGHNT, CDR2 YENEEA. The CDR3 totals 18 residues. In DNA form, the CDR3 reads TGTGCCAGCAGCTTAGGCGGAGGGAAAGGCTCTGGGGCCAACGTCCTGACTTTC. Protein sequence: CASSLGGGKGSGANVLTF.

The chain has TRBV6-4 and TRBJ1-2, with 12 nucleotides matching TRBD1. The ends lost 2 bases at V and 6 bases at J; junction bases unmatched: 4. The CDR3 has 15 amino acids. Germline V lookup: CDR1 MRHNA, CDR2 SNTAGT. CDR3 amino acids: CASSDPGTGGHGYTF. CDR3 coding DNA: TGTGCCAGCAGTGACCCCGGGACAGGGGGCCATGGCTACACCTTC.

The chain combines TRBV28 with TRBJ1-1; D is possibly TRBD1 (6 bases). This CDR3 has 14 amino acids. The germline V gene encodes CDR1 MDHEN and CDR2 SYDVKM. The ends were cut back, 8 bases at V and 7 bases at J, with 20 bases in the middle. The CDR3 sequence is CASPPRGAFGEAFF. The CDR3 DNA follows: TGTGCCAGCCCACCTCGGGGGGCTTTCGGTGAAGCTTTCTTT.

The chain uses TRBV6-6 and TRBJ1-2; no clear D gene. CDR1 is MNHNY and CDR2 is SVGAGI in the germline V gene (reference sequence). Trimming left V 8 bases short and J 2 bases short, with 9 bases between. There are 12 residues in the CDR3. The CDR3 coding sequence is TGTGCCAGCGCCGGGGAAAACTATGGCTACACCTTC. This translates into CASAGENYGYTF.

This chain uses TRBV28 with TRBJ1-2; 9 bases line up with TRBD1. In germline, CDR1 is MDHEN, CDR2 SYDVKM. This CDR3 is 15 amino acids long. V trimming: 6 bases; J trimming: 4 bases; junction bases outside the gene matches: 9. The CDR3 region has the DNA TGTGCCAGCAGCCCACAGGGGGCCAAATCCTATGGCTACACCTTC. Translation: CASSPQGAKSYGYTF.

The chain couples TRBV2 to TRBJ2-7; 9 positions match TRBD1. This CDR3 spans 14 amino acids. The V and J ends lost 3 bases and 3 bases, in that order; junction bases with no gene match: 3. CDR1 SNHLY and CDR2 FYNNEI come from the germline V gene. CDR3 sequence reads: CASSDGTGYYEQYF. The CDR3 bases are TGTGCCAGCAGTGACGGGACAGGGTACTACGAGCAGTACTTC. The entire variable domain, with the rest obtained from reference TRBV2 and TRBJ2-7, is as follows: EPEVTQTPSHQVTQMGQEVILRCVPISNHLYFYWYRQILGQKVEFLVSFYNNEISEKSEIFDDQFSVERPDGSNFTLKIRSTKLEDSAMYFCASSDGTGYYEQYFGPGTRLTVT.

The gene calls are TRBV5-1 and TRBJ2-1, with 8 bases that match TRBD1. CDR3 length: 16 amino acids. The trim removed 2 bases at V and 4 bases at J, leaving 8 bases unmatched. The germline V gene encodes CDR1 SGHRS and CDR2 YFSETQ. In DNA, the CDR3 is TGCGCCAGCAGCTTCCCCGCAGGGGGCTCTTACAATGAGCAGTTCTTC. Protein product: CASSFPAGGSYNEQFF.

V and J are TRBV10-1 and TRBJ1-6, with a possible D match to TRBD1 (5 bases). CDR1 and CDR2 from the germline V gene are WNHNN and SYGVQD (reference sequence). This CDR3 is 15 amino acids long. V lost 2 bases, J lost 8 bases, and 13 bases lay in between. The CDR3: CASSENSSGDSPLHF. For the CDR3, the DNA is TGCGCCAGCAGTGAGAACAGCTCGGGGGATTCACCCCTCCACTTT.

The chain uses TRBV19 and TRBJ1-2; 8 nucleotides align to TRBD1. Germline V gene data show CDR1 as LNHDA and CDR2 as SQIVND (reference sequence). The CDR3 totals 12 residues. The trim removed 8 bases at V and 6 bases at J, leaving 5 bases unmatched. Here the CDR3 reads CASGRTGNGYTF. The CDR3 DNA sequence: TGTGCCAGTGGCAGGACAGGGAATGGCTACACCTTC.

This clone was found a few times. CDR3 bases: TGTGCCAGCAGCTTCCGACAGGGGGCACGAGATACGCAGTATTTT. This gives the protein CASSFRQGARDTQYF. The chain has TRBV7-2 and TRBJ2-3, with 10 bases fitting TRBD1. The V gene end was trimmed by 3 bases and the J gene end by 5 bases; junction bases not matched to a gene: 5. There are 15 residues in the CDR3. Germline CDR1 is SGHTA and CDR2 is FQGNSA. The variable domain in full, completed from reference TRBV7-2 and TRBJ2-3, reads GAGVSQSPSNKVTEKGKDVELRCDPISGHTALYWYRQSLGQGLEFLIYFQGNSAPDKSGLPSDRFSAERTGGSVSTLTIQRTQQEDSAVYLCASSFRQGARDTQYFGPGTRLTVL.

This clone was detected a few times. The chain has TRBV12-5 and TRBJ1-5; no clear D. The CDR3 totals 13 residues. Per germline, CDR1 LGHNT and CDR2 FRNRAP. V was trimmed by 9 bases and J by 2 bases, leaving 11 bases between them. The CDR3 sequence: CASAGSGNQPQHF. In DNA form, the CDR3 reads TGTGCTAGCGCGGGGTCCGGCAATCAGCCCCAGCATTTT.

The V and J genes are TRBV4-1 and TRBJ2-1; TRBD1 aligns across 7 bases. After removal of 0 bases from V and 5 bases from J, the junction contained 13 bases not matched to a gene. The CDR3 sequence is 18 residues long. Germline V gene data show CDR1 as MGHRA and CDR2 as YSYEKL. CDR3 amino acids: CASSQERGSRGFDNEQFF. CDR3 sequence (DNA): TGCGCCAGCAGCCAAGAGAGGGGGTCCAGGGGGTTCGACAATGAGCAGTTCTTC.

There are a few counts of this clone. J is TRBJ2-2 and V is TRBV6-5; 7 bases map to TRBD1. Trimming took 2 bases from V and 7 from J; bases not matched to a gene: 7. CDR3 length: 15 amino acids. Germline V lookup: CDR1 MNHEY, CDR2 SVGAGI. In nucleotides, the CDR3 is TGTGCCAGCAGTTACCCAACAGGGGTTAACGGGGAGCTGTTTTTT. Translated, it gives CASSYPTGVNGELFF.